The 17 T cell receptor beta chains presented below share a single source sample, sequenced in a study of blood T cell repertoires in COVID-19. The data were produced by immunoSEQ multiplex PCR, yet TCRdb's version contains in-frame clones alone and is incomplete. The repertoire has 200,000 to 250,000 clones, about 90% of them found once; the top ten carry roughly 16%. The sequencing input was PBMCs or T cells enriched from blood (not recorded which). Receptors originate from a man between 25 and 39 years old who had been exposed to COVID-19.

V is TRBV6-2 or TRBV6-3 and J is TRBJ1-2, with TRBD1 identical over 9 bases. Per the germline V gene, CDR1 is MNHEY and CDR2 is SVGEGT. The V segment lost 1 base and the J segment 4 bases; nucleotides outside the gene matches: 1. The CDR3 spans 14 residues. The CDR3 here is CASSYLDRGYGYTF. The DNA for the CDR3 is TGTGCCAGCAGTTACTTGGACAGGGGCTATGGCTACACCTTC.

This chain uses TRBV6-5 with TRBJ2-1; 10 bases agree with TRBD2. Germline values: CDR1 MNHEY, CDR2 SVGAGI. Trimming at V came to 2 bases and at J to 5 bases, leaving 6 bases not matched to a gene. The CDR3 is 16 amino acids. CDR3 nucleotides: TGTGCCAGCAGTTACCCCGTTCTAGCGGGGGACAATGAGCAGTTCTTC. It yields the protein CASSYPVLAGDNEQFF.

The count of this clone is one. This sequence joins TRBV10-1 and TRBJ2-2, with 8 bases fitting TRBD1. The V segment lost 3 bases and the J segment 7 bases; nucleotides outside the gene matches: 16. The CDR3 has 18 amino acids. Germline V gene lookup returns CDR1 WNHNN and CDR2 SYGVQD (reference sequence). The CDR3 nucleotides read TGCGCCAGCAGTGAATACCCCCAGGGGGCGACGGAAGGCGGGGAGCTGTTTTTT. This codes for CASSEYPQGATEGGELFF.

The CDR3: CASSQDHHDFGQNNEQFF. The CDR3 DNA reads as TGCGCCAGCAGCCAAGACCACCACGACTTCGGACAGAACAATGAGCAGTTCTTC. This chain links TRBV4-1 with TRBJ2-1; D might be TRBD1 (6 bases). Germline V gene data show CDR1 as MGHRA and CDR2 as YSYEKL. Deletions cut 0 bases from V and 5 bases from J, with 20 bases between. The CDR3 has 18 residues.

Turning to this clone: The same CDR3 can be traced to other DNA sequences in this sample. The genes are TRBV5-4 and TRBJ1-2; TRBD1 matches 8 bases. The V gene's germline CDR1 is SGHNT and CDR2 YYREEE (reference sequence). The CDR3 consists of 14 residues. The V and J ends lost 4 bases and 1 base, in that order; junction bases with no gene match: 3. The CDR3 coding sequence is TGTGCCAGCAGCCCTGGACAGGGTAACTATGGCTACACCTTC. Protein product: CASSPGQGNYGYTF.

V gene TRBV30 combines with J gene TRBJ1-5; no firm D call. There are 17 residues in the CDR3. V lost 0 bases, J lost 4 bases, and 19 bases lay in between. Germline assignment: CDR1 GTSNPN and CDR2 SVGIG (reference sequence). The CDR3 DNA reads as TGTGCCTGGAGTGTACGCGGGCACAACCCCGGAAATCAGCCCCAGCATTTT. Encoded protein: CAWSVRGHNPGNQPQHF.

V usage is TRBV10-3 and J usage is TRBJ2-7; D is ambiguous. V was trimmed by 8 bases and J by 0 bases, leaving 11 bases between them. Germline values: CDR1 ENHRY, CDR2 SYGVKD. This CDR3 has 13 amino acids. The CDR3 DNA follows: TGTGCCATCTCTGGGCAGGACTCCTACGAGCAGTACTTC. It encodes CAISGQDSYEQYF.

V and J are TRBV7-6 and TRBJ2-3; D may be TRBD2 (6 bases). This CDR3 has 11 residues. V lost 5 bases and J lost 13, with 13 bases in between. Germline CDR1 reads SGHVS; CDR2 reads FNYEAQ. CDR3 DNA: TGTGCCAGCAGCCCCGGGACTGCCAAGTATTTT. Its protein is CASSPGTAKYF.

The chain has TRBV4-3 and TRBJ2-1; 10 bases align to TRBD2. After removal of 3 bases from V and 0 bases from J, the junction contained 11 bases not matched to a gene. This CDR3 comprises 19 residues. Germline-derived CDR1 and CDR2 are LGHNA and YSLEER. CDR3 region: CASSQLPSSGGRSYNEQFF. The CDR3 DNA reads TGCGCCAGCAGCCAGCTACCATCTAGCGGGGGCCGCTCCTACAATGAGCAGTTCTTC.

The chain links TRBV5-1 to TRBJ2-3; TRBD2 aligns across 10 bases. Trimming took 4 bases from V and 0 from J; bases not matched to a gene: 8. This CDR3 comprises 17 residues. In germline, CDR1 is SGHRS, CDR2 YFSETQ. The CDR3 bases are TGCGCCAGCAGCCGCCTCTTGACTAGCGGGAGCACAGATACGCAGTATTTT. Residues: CASSRLLTSGSTDTQYF.

This sequence joins TRBV2 and TRBJ1-6, with D perhaps TRBD1 (5 bases). There are 17 residues in the CDR3. The germline CDR1 and CDR2 sequences are SNHLY and FYNNEI. V lost 5 bases and J 5 bases, leaving 19 bases between the germline ends. The CDR3 coding sequence is TGTGCCAGCAGTCCCCGGGCAAGGGGCGCCGATAATTCACCCCTCCACTTT. Amino acids: CASSPRARGADNSPLHF.

J is TRBJ2-5 and V is TRBV7-8; unclear D gene. The CDR3 totals 13 residues. The V end lost 3 bases, the J end lost 5 bases, and 10 bases lay between the germline ends. Germline-derived CDR1 and CDR2 are SGHVS and FQNEAQ. CDR3 in amino acids: CASSFDPRETQYF. CDR3 sequence (DNA): TGTGCCAGCAGCTTTGATCCGCGGGAGACCCAGTACTTC.

This chain joins TRBV9 and TRBJ2-3, with D perhaps matching TRBD1 (5 bases). Germline V gene lookup returns CDR1 SGDLS and CDR2 YYNGEE. Trimming took 3 bases from V and 1 from J, leaving 12 bases between them. The CDR3 has 15 residues. CDR3 sequence reads: CASSAQGIGTDTQYF. Written as DNA, the CDR3 is TGTGCCAGCAGCGCCCAGGGAATTGGCACAGATACGCAGTATTTT.

In this sample, this clone turned up a few times. The chain joins TRBV28 to TRBJ1-5; 10 bases match TRBD1. The germline V gene encodes CDR1 MDHEN and CDR2 SYDVKM. The CDR3 has 15 residues. Trimming took 4 bases from V and 7 from J; bases not matched to a gene: 7. CDR3 in DNA: TGTGCCAGCAGTTCGCCCGGACAGGGGGGCCAGCCCCAGCATTTT. Translation: CASSSPGQGGQPQHF.

The chain links TRBV5-5 to TRBJ2-3; 10 nucleotides agree with TRBD2. The CDR3 sequence is 17 residues long. V gave up 0 bases and J gave up 2 bases; unmatched junction bases: 6. CDR1 SGHKS and CDR2 YYEKEE come from the germline V gene (reference sequence). CDR3 DNA: TGTGCCAGCAGCTTGGTTGGGCTAGCGGGGGTCACAGATACGCAGTATTTT. Its translation is CASSLVGLAGVTDTQYF.

The chain recombines TRBV18 with TRBJ1-2; TRBD1 matches 7 bases. Germline loops: CDR1 KGHSH, CDR2 LQKENI. CDR3 length: 13 residues. With 5 bases clipped from V and 4 bases from J, the junction kept 4 bases outside the gene matches. The CDR3 here is CASSTGDLYGYTF. Here the CDR3 DNA reads TGTGCCAGCTCAACAGGGGACCTCTATGGCTACACCTTC. Filled out from reference TRBV18 and TRBJ1-2, the complete variable domain reads NAGVMQNPRHLVRRRGQEARLRCSPMKGHSHVYWYRQLPEEGLKFMVYLQKENIIDESGMPKERFSAEFPKEGPSILRIQQVVRGDSAAYFCASSTGDLYGYTFGSGTRLTVV.

A single count supports this clone. V is TRBV21-1 and J is TRBJ1-1; TRBD1 is the table's D call and was not checked against the DNA. TRBV21-1 is annotated as a pseudogene. The CDR3 extends over 13 amino acids. CDR3: CASRRQLNTEAFF. Written as DNA, the CDR3 is TGTGCCAGCAGACGACAGTTGAACACTGAAGCTTTCTTT.